This is a list of T cell receptor beta chains from one sample in a study of blood T cells in healthy people across ages. TCRdb re-derived calls from the 5' RACE reads in MiXCR, one entry per CDR3 protein. The sample includes 250,000 to 300,000 distinct CDR3 sequences, 25% to 30% of them seen just once. Source material: blood. All receptors derive from a woman aged 70 to 79 in good health. Both conserved end residues are part of each CDR3. A D gene is named only where the DNA matches it firmly. Clone size is given for some rows only: seen once, a few or many times, or a class if the clone is expanded.

DNA: TGTGCCAGCAGCTTAGACGGGCAAGAGACCCAGTACTTC
CDR3: CASSLDGQETQYF
D: .
J: TRBJ2-5
V: TRBV11-3
size: few

DNA: TGTGCCAGCAGCCAGACTAGCGGGAGGAGAAGCCTATACGAGCAGTACTTC
CDR3: CASSQTSGRRSLYEQYF
D: TRBD2
J: TRBJ2-7
V: TRBV13
size: .

DNA: TGCAGCTCAGACGGGCTAGCGGGAGGTTTTGAGCAGTTCTTC
CDR3: CSSDGLAGGFEQFF
D: TRBD2
J: TRBJ2-1
V: TRBV29-1
size: .

DNA: TGTGCCAGCAGCCAAGGAATTGCCGGACAGGGGGCGCCTAGCTATGAAAAACTGTTTTTT
CDR3: CASSQGIAGQGAPSYEKLFF
D: TRBD1
J: TRBJ1-4
V: TRBV4-2
size: few

DNA: TGCGCCAGCAGCCAAGCTCAGGCGACTGGCGAGCAGTACTTC
CDR3: CASSQAQATGEQYF
D: .
J: TRBJ2-7
V: TRBV4-1
size: few

DNA: TGTGCCAGCACGAGCGGAGAAGGCACAGATACGCAGTATTTT
CDR3: CASTSGEGTDTQYF
D: .
J: TRBJ2-3
V: TRBV6-5
size: few

DNA: TGTGCCAGCAGCTTAGAACAGGGTCGGAATTCACCCCTCCACTTT
CDR3: CASSLEQGRNSPLHF
D: .
J: TRBJ1-6
V: TRBV7-9
size: few

DNA: TGTGCCAGCAGTAAGCGGGGTCGGGCAGATACGCAGTATTTT
CDR3: CASSKRGRADTQYF
D: TRBD2
J: TRBJ2-3
V: TRBV6-5
size: few

DNA: TGTGCCAGCGTTGTCCGGGACGTTTATGGCTACACCTTC
CDR3: CASVVRDVYGYTF
D: .
J: TRBJ1-2
V: TRBV6-1
size: few

DNA: TGTGCCAGCAGCTTATCCCAGGGGATCGGCAATGAGCAGTTCTTC
CDR3: CASSLSQGIGNEQFF
D: .
J: TRBJ2-1
V: TRBV7-3
size: .

DNA: TGTGCCTGCAGCCCGCGGGACAGAAAGAATGAAAAACTGTTTTTT
CDR3: CACSPRDRKNEKLFF
D: TRBD1
J: TRBJ1-4
V: TRBV7-2
size: .

DNA: TGTGCCAGCAGGGGACTAGCGGAAGGGGATACCTACAATGAGCAGTTCTTC
CDR3: CASRGLAEGDTYNEQFF
D: TRBD2
J: TRBJ2-1
V: TRBV2
size: few

DNA: TGTGCCAGCACCCTGGGGGGTTCGAGGGAGACCCAGTACTTC
CDR3: CASTLGGSRETQYF
D: .
J: TRBJ2-5
V: TRBV12-3/TRBV12-4
size: .

DNA: TGTGCCAGCAGCTTAGGGCTAGCGGGACGCACAGATACGCAGTATTTT
CDR3: CASSLGLAGRTDTQYF
D: TRBD2
J: TRBJ2-3
V: TRBV7-6
size: .

DNA: TGCAGCGTTGAGCAGGTTGTCGGTGAGCAGTTCTTC
CDR3: CSVEQVVGEQFF
D: .
J: TRBJ2-1
V: TRBV29-1
size: .

DNA: TGCGCCAGCAGCCCCAGGGGCGGGGGGCCTCAGACGGAAGAGACCCAGTACTTC
CDR3: CASSPRGGGPQTEETQYF
D: TRBD2
J: TRBJ2-5
V: TRBV4-1
size: .

DNA: TGCAGTGCTAGAGATCTGGGGACTAGCGGCTACAATGAGCAGTTCTTC
CDR3: CSARDLGTSGYNEQFF
D: TRBD2
J: TRBJ2-1
V: TRBV20-1
size: .

DNA: TGTGCCAGCAGCCCATTACCCAGGGAGACCCAGTACTTC
CDR3: CASSPLPRETQYF
D: .
J: TRBJ2-5
V: TRBV5-4
size: .

DNA: TGTGCCAGCAGCCCCCCGTCCAATGAGCAGTTCTTC
CDR3: CASSPPSNEQFF
D: .
J: TRBJ2-1
V: TRBV11-2
size: .

DNA: TGTGCCAGCAGGGGGGACAGGGCCCAGCCCCAGCATTTT
CDR3: CASRGDRAQPQHF
D: TRBD1
J: TRBJ1-5
V: TRBV28
size: .

DNA: TGCGCCAGCAGCTTGGACGTTGGGAATGAAAAACTGTTTTTT
CDR3: CASSLDVGNEKLFF
D: .
J: TRBJ1-4
V: TRBV5-1
size: few

DNA: TGTGCCAGCAGCGCATCAGGCGAGGGACAGCCGACAACATCGCGAAACACCGGGGAGCTGTTTTTT
CDR3: CASSASGEGQPTTSRNTGELFF
D: TRBD1
J: TRBJ2-2
V: TRBV7-9
size: .

DNA: TGTGCCAGCTATGCGGTGGGCGGCTCCTACGAGCAGTACTTC
CDR3: CASYAVGGSYEQYF
D: .
J: TRBJ2-7
V: TRBV6-1
size: .